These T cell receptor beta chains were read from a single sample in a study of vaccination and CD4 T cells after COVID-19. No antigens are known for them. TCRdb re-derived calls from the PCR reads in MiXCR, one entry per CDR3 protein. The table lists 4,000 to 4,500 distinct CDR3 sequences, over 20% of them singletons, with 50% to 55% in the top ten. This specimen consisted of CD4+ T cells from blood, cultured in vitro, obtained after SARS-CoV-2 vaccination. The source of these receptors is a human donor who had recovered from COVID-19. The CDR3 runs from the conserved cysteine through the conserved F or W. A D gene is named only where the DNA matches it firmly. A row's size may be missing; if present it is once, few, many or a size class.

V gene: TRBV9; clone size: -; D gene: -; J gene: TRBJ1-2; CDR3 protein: CASGRGNYGYTF; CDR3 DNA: TGTGCCAGCGGCCGGGGAAACTATGGCTACACCTTC
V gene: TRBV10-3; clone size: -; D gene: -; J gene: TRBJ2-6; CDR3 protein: CAISDRAARSGANVLTF; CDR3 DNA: TGTGCCATCAGTGACCGGGCCGCAAGATCTGGGGCCAACGTCCTGACTTTC
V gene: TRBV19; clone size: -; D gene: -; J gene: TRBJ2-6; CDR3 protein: CASSTGLAPGANVLTF; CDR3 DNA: TGTGCCAGTAGTACCGGACTGGCCCCTGGGGCCAACGTCCTGACTTTC
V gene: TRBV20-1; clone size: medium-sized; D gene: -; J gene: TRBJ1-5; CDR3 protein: CSARAGHRNQPQHF; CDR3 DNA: TGCAGTGCCAGGGCGGGACATCGAAATCAGCCCCAGCATTTT
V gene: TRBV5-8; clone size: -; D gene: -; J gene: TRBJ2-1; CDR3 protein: CASSLGLNEQFF; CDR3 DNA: TGTGCCAGCAGCTTGGGGCTGAATGAGCAGTTCTTC
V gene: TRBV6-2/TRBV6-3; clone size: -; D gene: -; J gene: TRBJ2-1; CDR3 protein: CASSRPYYNEQFF; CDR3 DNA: TGTGCCAGCAGTCGGCCGTATTACAATGAGCAGTTCTTC
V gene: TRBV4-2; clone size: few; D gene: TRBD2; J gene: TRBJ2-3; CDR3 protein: CASSQHLAGGLEDTQYF; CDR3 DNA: TGTGCCAGCAGCCAGCACCTAGCGGGGGGGCTCGAAGATACGCAGTATTTT
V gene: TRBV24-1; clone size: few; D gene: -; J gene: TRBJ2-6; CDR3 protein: CATYRGANVLTF; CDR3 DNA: TGTGCCACCTACCGGGGGGCCAACGTCCTGACTTTC
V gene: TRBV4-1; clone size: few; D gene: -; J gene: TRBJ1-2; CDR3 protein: CASSQDVHGLVDGYTF; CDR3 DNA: TGCGCCAGCAGCCAAGACGTTCACGGCCTTGTGGATGGCTACACCTTC
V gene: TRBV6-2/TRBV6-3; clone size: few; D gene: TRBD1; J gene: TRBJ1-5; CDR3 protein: CASSTTGVPQHF; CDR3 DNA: TGTGCCAGCAGCACGACAGGGGTGCCCCAGCATTTT
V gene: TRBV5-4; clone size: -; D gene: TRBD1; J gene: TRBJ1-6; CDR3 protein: CASSLPGQVNSPLHF; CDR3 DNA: TGTGCCAGCAGCTTGCCGGGACAGGTTAATTCACCCCTCCACTTT
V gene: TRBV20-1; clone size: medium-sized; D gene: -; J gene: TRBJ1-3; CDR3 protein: CSAIPTTGRTIYF; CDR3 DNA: TGCAGTGCTATTCCCACGACAGGCCGCACCATATATTTT
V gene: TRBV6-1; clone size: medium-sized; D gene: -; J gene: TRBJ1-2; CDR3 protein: CASSEGSSLNYGYTF; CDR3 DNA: TGTGCCAGCAGTGAAGGCAGCTCCCTTAACTATGGCTACACCTTC
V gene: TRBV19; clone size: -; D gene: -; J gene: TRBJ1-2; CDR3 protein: CASSITQGGYGYTF; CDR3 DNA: TGTGCCAGTAGTATAACGCAGGGCGGCTATGGCTACACCTTC
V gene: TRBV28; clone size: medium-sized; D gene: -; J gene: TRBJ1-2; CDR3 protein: CASRSTRGGYTF; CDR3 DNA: TGTGCCAGCAGATCAACTAGGGGAGGCTACACCTTC
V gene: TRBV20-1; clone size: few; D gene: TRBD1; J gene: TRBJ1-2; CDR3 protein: CSARKIGQGSNYGYTF; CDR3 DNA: TGCAGTGCTAGAAAAATCGGACAGGGTTCTAACTATGGCTACACCTTC
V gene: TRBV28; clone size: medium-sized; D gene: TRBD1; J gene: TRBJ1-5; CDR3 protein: CASRLGQGDQPQHF; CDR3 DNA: TGTGCCAGCAGACTAGGACAGGGGGATCAGCCCCAGCATTTT
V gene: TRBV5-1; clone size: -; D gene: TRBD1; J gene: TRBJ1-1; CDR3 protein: CASSLQGGDTEAFF; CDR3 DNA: TGCGCCAGCAGCCTGCAGGGGGGGGACACTGAAGCTTTCTTT
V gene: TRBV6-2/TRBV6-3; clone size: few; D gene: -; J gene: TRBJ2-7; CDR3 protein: CASSYSGTLYEQYF; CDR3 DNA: TGTGCCAGCAGTTACTCAGGGACTCTCTACGAGCAGTACTTC
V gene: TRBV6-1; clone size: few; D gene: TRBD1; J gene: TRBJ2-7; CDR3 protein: CASKQGALVEQYF; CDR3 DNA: TGTGCCAGCAAACAGGGGGCATTGGTCGAGCAGTACTTC
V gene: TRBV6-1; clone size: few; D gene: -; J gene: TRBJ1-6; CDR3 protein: CASSRADSPLHF; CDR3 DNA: TGTGCCAGCAGTCGCGCGGATTCACCCCTCCACTTT
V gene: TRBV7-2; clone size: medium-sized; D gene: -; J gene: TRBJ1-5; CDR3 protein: CASSLGGGGQPQHF; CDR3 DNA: TGTGCCAGCAGCTTAGGGGGGGGAGGTCAGCCCCAGCATTTT
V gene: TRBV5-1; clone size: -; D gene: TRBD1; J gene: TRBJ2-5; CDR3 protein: CASSHSPGQGSETQYF; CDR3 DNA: TGCGCCAGCAGCCACTCCCCGGGACAGGGAAGTGAGACCCAGTACTTC
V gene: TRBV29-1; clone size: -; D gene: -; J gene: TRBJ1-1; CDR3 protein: CSVPGVSNTEAFF; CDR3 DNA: TGCAGCGTCCCGGGGGTGTCGAACACTGAAGCTTTCTTT
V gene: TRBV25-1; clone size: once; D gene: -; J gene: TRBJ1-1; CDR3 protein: CASTPGGSTEALF; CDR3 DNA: TGTGCCAGCACCCCGGGGGGGAGCACTGAAGCTCTCTTT
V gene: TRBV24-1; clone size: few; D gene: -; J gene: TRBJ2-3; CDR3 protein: CATSDFGDTDTQYF; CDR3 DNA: TGTGCCACCAGTGATTTCGGGGACACAGATACGCAGTATTTT
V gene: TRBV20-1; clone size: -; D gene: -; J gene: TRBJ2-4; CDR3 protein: CSANSGVGRAKNIQYF; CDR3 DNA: TGCAGTGCCAACAGTGGGGTAGGGAGGGCCAAAAACATTCAGTACTTC
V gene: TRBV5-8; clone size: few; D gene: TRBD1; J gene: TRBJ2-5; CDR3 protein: CASSWMGQGGETQYF; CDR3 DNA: TGTGCCAGCAGCTGGATGGGACAGGGCGGAGAGACCCAGTACTTC
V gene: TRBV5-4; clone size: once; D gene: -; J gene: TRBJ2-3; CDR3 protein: CASSLAGGVTDTQYF; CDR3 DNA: TGTGCCAGCAGCTTGGCCGGAGGCGTCACAGATACGCAGTATTTT
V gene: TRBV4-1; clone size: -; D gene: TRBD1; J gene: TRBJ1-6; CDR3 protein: CASSYLDRGDSPLHF; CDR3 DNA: TGCGCCAGCAGCTACTTAGACAGGGGAGATTCACCCCTCCACTTT
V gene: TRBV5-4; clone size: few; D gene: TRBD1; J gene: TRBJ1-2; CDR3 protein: CASSSTGAYGYTF; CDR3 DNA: TGTGCCAGCAGCTCGACAGGGGCATATGGCTACACCTTC
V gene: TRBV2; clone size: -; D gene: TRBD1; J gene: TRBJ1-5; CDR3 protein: CASLQGAGSGNQPQHF; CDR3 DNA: TGTGCCAGCCTACAGGGGGCGGGATCGGGCAATCAGCCCCAGCATTTT
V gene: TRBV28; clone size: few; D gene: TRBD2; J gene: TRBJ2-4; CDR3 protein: CASSPSGGRNIQYF; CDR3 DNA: TGTGCCAGCAGCCCCAGCGGGGGGCGGAACATTCAGTACTTC
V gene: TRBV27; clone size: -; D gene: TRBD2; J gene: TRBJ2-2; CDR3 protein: CASSSPGLAGAGELFF; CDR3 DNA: TGTGCCAGCAGTTCCCCTGGGCTAGCGGGGGCTGGGGAGCTGTTTTTT
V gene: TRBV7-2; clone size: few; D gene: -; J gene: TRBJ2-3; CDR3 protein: CASSVNGGPAPYTQYF; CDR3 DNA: TGTGCCAGCAGCGTAAACGGGGGGCCCGCCCCCTACACGCAGTATTTT
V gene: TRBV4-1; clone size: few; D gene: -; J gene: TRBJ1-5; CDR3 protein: CASSQLAGWDPHF; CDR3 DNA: TGCGCCAGCAGCCAGCTCGCGGGGTGGGATCCGCATTTT
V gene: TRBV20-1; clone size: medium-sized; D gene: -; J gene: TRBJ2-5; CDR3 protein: CSARGGGETQYF; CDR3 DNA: TGCAGTGCTAGGGGAGGAGGAGAGACCCAGTACTTC
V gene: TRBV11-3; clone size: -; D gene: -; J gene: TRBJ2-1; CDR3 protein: CASSLGFNEQFF; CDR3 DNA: TGTGCCAGCAGCTTAGGCTTCAATGAGCAGTTCTTC
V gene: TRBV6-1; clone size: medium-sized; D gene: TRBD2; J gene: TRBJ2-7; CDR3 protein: CASSEAGTSGYEQYF; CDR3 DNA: TGTGCCAGCAGTGAAGCGGGGACTAGCGGGTACGAGCAGTACTTC
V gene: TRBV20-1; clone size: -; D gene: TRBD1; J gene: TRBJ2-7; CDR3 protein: CSARQLRDREYFLTYEQYF; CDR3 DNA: TGCAGTGCTAGACAACTCCGGGACAGGGAATACTTTTTGACCTACGAGCAGTACTTC
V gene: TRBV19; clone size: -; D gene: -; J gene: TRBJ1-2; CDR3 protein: CATTSPSSTSNYGYTF; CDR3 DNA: TGTGCCACTACCTCGCCCTCCTCTACCTCTAACTATGGCTACACCTTC
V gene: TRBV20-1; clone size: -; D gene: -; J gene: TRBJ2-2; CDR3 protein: CSAREGTRNTGELFF; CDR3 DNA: TGCAGTGCTAGAGAGGGGACTCGGAACACCGGGGAGCTGTTTTTT
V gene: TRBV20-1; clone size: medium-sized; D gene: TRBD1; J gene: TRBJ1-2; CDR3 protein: CSASTQTGGRGYTF; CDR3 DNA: TGCAGTGCTAGCACCCAGACAGGGGGCCGAGGCTACACCTTC
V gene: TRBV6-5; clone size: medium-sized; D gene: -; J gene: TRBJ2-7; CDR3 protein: CASSYSVGRGAEQYF; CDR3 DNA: TGTGCCAGCAGTTACTCCGTCGGCAGGGGAGCCGAGCAGTACTTC
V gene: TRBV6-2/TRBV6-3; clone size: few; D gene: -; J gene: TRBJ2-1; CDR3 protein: CASSRYSYNEQFF; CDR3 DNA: TGTGCCAGCTCCCGGTATTCCTACAATGAGCAGTTCTTC
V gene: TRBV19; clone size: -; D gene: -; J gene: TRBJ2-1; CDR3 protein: CASSKLDGNNEQFF; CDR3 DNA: TGTGCCAGTAGTAAGCTCGACGGGAACAATGAGCAGTTCTTC
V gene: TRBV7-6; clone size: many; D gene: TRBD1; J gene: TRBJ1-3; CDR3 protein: CASSLGQGRGNTIYF; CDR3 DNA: TGTGCCAGCAGCTTAGGACAGGGAAGAGGAAACACCATATATTTT
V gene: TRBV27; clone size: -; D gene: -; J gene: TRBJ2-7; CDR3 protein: CASRIAAGPSSSYEQYF; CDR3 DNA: TGTGCCAGCAGAATAGCGGCGGGCCCGTCAAGCTCCTACGAGCAGTACTTC
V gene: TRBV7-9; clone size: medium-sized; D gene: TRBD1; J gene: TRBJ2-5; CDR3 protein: CASSRTGGRETQYF; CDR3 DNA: TGTGCCAGCAGCCGGACAGGGGGCAGGGAGACCCAGTACTTC
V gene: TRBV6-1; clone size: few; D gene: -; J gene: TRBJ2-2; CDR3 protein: CASSGWGAGRTGELFF; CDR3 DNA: TGTGCCAGCAGTGGGTGGGGGGCAGGGCGGACCGGGGAGCTGTTTTTT
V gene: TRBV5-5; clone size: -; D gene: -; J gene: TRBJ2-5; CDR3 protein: CASRPFMGAETQYF; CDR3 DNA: TGTGCCAGCAGACCATTCATGGGTGCCGAGACCCAGTACTTC
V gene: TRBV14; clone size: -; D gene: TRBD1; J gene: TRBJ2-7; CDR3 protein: CASSLPGGGEQYF; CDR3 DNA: TGTGCCAGCAGCCTCCCAGGGGGTGGCGAGCAGTACTTC
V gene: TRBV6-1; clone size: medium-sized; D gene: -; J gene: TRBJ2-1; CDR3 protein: CASSDRLHNEQFF; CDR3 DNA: TGTGCCAGCAGCGACAGGTTGCACAATGAGCAGTTCTTC